This T cell receptor beta chain was identified in a study of T cells after yellow fever vaccination. TCRdb processed the 5' RACE reads anew with MiXCR; each CDR3 protein has one entry. The repertoire has 400,000 or so distinct CDR3 sequences, 11% of them found once; the top ten carry about 17%. This clonotype has a single count. There are 14 residues in the CDR3. Germline CDR1 reads GTSNPN; CDR2 reads SVGIG (reference sequence). The V end lost 2 bases, the J end lost 4 bases, and 15 bases lay between the germline ends. The clonotype comes from a man between 18 and 29 years old who received the YFV17D yellow fever vaccine. The specimen was PBMCs, collected on the day of the first yellow fever vaccination. This chain uses TRBV30 with TRBJ2-7; D unresolved. CDR3 DNA: TGTGCCTGGAGTACCTGGACGCGCGCTTACGAGCAGTACTTC. Translated: CAWSTWTRAYEQYF.